This T cell receptor beta chain was captured by sequencing in a study of Ad26.COV2.S vaccination and SARS-CoV-2 variants. Described treatment: about 20 received Ad26.COV2.S at low or high dose, single or two shots; several received placebo; per-sample allocation not given. Following the first vaccine or placebo injection, samples were taken on day 63. About this clone itself: Other DNA sequences in this sample translate to the same CDR3.

The CDR3 loop spans 14 amino acids. Germline CDR1 LGHDT, CDR2 YNNKEL (reference sequence). V was cut by 1 base and J by 2 bases, with 8 bases left in between. Data came from immunoSEQ multiplex PCR; TCRdb stores just in-frame clones and leaves some out. The table lists more than 300,000 clones, around 81% of them singletons. The clonotype comes from a person between 18 and 65 years old who received the Ad26.COV2.S COVID-19 vaccine or a placebo. The sample consisted of peripheral blood, taken in a trial of Ad26.COV2.S vaccine versus placebo. The V gene is TRBV3-1 (or the pseudogene TRBV3-2), the J gene TRBJ1-2; the D gene is possibly TRBD1 (6 bases). The CDR3 region has the DNA TGTGCCAGCAGCCAAGGGACAGTAAACTATGGCTACACCTTC. Translating it yields CASSQGTVNYGYTF.